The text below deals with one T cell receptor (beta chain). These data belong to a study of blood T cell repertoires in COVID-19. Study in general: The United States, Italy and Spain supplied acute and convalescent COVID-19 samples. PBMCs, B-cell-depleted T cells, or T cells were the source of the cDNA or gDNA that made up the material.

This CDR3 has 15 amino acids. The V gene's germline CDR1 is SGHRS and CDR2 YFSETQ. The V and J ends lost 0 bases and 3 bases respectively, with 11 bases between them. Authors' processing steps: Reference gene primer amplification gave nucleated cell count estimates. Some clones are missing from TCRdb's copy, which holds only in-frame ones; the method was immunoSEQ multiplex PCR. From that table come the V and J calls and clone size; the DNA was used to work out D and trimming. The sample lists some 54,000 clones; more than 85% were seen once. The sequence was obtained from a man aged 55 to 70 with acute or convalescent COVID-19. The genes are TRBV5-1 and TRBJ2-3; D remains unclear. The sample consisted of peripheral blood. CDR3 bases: TGCGCCAGCAGCTTGGGAGGTCACCCGACAGATACGCAGTATTTT. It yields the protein CASSLGGHPTDTQYF.